This T cell receptor beta chain was captured by sequencing in a study of T cells after posttransplantation cyclophosphamide. Assay used: immunoSEQ multiplex PCR; TCRdb lists only in-frame clones, some missing. Here the sample spans around 17,000 clones, 85% to 95% being singletons. Of note for this clone: Its antigen is not known.

The CDR3 has 12 residues. Germline CDR1 reads SGHTS; CDR2 reads YDEGEE. V lost 2 bases and J 10 bases, leaving 7 bases between the germline ends. Whole-study findings and limits: After PTCy, TRB diversity resembled that of CNI/methotrexate controls. Tissue-infiltrating T cells from skin or gut overlapped little with blood T cells.

Cyclophosphamide on days +3 and +4 followed busulfan-fludarabine conditioning and a marrow graft. The genes are TRBV5-8 and TRBJ1-6; D is ambiguous. Sequencing used CD4+ T cells sorted from blood, obtained after allogeneic stem cell transplant with posttransplant cyclophosphamide. The TCR was taken from a male patient aged 60 to 75 who received an allogeneic stem cell transplant from a related donor and was CMV-positive. Some T cells may be the graft donor's. In nucleotides, the CDR3 is TGTGCCAGCAGCTTCTACGGGTCACCCCTCCACTTT. It encodes CASSFYGSPLHF.